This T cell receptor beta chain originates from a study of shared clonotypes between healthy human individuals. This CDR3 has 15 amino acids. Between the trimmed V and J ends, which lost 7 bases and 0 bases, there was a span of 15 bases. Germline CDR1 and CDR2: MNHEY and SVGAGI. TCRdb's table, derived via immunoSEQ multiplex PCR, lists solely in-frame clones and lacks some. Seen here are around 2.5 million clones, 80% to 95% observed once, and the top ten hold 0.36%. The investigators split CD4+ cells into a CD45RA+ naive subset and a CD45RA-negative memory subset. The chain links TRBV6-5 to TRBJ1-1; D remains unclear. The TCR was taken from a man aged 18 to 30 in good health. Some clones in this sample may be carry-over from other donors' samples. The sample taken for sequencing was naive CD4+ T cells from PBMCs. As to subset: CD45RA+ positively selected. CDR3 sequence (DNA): TGTGCCAGCACCGGAGGAGGGATTTTGAACACTGAAGCTTTCTTT. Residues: CASTGGGILNTEAFF.